The subject of this entry is one T cell receptor beta chain. Its antigen is undetermined. V shed 5 bases, J shed 1 base, and the junction held 4 bases outside the gene matches. CDR3 size: 15 residues. The V gene's germline CDR1 is SQVTM and CDR2 ANQGSEA. The data derive from a study of T cell clones after liver transplantation. Study overall: A pre-transplant mixed lymphocyte reaction with TCRbeta sequencing defined graft-donor-reactive clones followed in post-transplant blood. Patients counted as tolerant after at least one year off all immunosuppression, enzymes not exceeding twice normal. General study findings and limits: Conclusions were preliminary, with small, heterogeneous patient groups. A significant post-transplant drop in circulating graft-donor-reactive CD4 TCRbeta sequences occurred in most of the 8 subjects.

Sequencing used immunoSEQ multiplex PCR; TCRdb keeps in-frame clones, though not all of them. The table records about 12,000 clones, approximately 73% of them present only once. The material was CD8+ T cells from blood, obtained at the 22-month timepoint. This chain uses TRBV29-1 with TRBJ2-5; 13 bases fit TRBD2. The clonotype originates from a human patient who received a liver transplant. These T cells may partly come from the graft donor. Here the CDR3 DNA reads TGCAGCGTTCACGGGACTAGCGGGATCCAAGAGACCCAGTACTTC. This gives the protein CSVHGTSGIQETQYF.